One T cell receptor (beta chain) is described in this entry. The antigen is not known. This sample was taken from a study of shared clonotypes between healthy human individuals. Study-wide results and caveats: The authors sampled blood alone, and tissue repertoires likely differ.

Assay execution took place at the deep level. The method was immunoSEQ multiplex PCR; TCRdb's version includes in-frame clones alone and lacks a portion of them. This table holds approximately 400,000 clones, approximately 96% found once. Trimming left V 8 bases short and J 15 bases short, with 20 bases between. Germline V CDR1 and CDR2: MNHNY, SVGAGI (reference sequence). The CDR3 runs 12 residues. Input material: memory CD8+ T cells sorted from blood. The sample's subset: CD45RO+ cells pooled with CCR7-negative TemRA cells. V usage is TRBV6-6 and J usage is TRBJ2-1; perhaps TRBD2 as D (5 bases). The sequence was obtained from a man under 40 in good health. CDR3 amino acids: CASGRAVVGSFF. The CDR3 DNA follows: TGTGCCAGCGGGAGAGCTGTGGTCGGTTCGTTCTTC.